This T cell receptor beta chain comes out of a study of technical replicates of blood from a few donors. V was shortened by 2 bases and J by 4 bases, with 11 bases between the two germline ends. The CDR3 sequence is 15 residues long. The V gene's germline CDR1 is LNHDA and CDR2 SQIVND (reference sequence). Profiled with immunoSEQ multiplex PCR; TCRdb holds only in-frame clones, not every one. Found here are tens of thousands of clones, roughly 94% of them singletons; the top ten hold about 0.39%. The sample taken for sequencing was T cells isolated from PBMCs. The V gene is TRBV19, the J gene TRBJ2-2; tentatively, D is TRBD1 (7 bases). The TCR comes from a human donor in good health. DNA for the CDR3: TGTGCCAGTAGTATACATCAGGGGGGCACCGGGGAGCTGTTTTTT. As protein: CASSIHQGGTGELFF.